This T cell receptor beta chain was identified in a study of T cell repertoires in cytomegalovirus infection. Study conclusions and caveats: Carriers of CMV plus the relevant HLA were identified by cumulative public TCR beta family frequency.

This clonotype was recorded at least ten times. What it binds is not known. CDR1 SGHAT and CDR2 FQNNGV come from the germline V gene. The germline V and J ends were trimmed by 2 bases and 3 bases, with 11 bases remaining between them. The CDR3 spans 14 residues. TCRdb re-called the reads with MiXCR, one entry per CDR3 protein. In the table there are just under 300,000 distinct CDR3 sequences, 9.6% of which are singletons. The chain has TRBV11-2 and TRBJ2-7; D is ambiguous. The receptor comes from a human donor in good health (CMV status not recorded). Some clones in this sample may be carry-over from other donors' samples. Sequencing was done on a sample of PBMCs. CDR3 sequence reads: CASSLSGPNYEQYF. As DNA, the CDR3 is TGTGCCAGCAGCTTAAGTGGACCGAACTACGAGCAGTACTTC. Filled out from reference TRBV11-2 and TRBJ2-7, the complete variable domain reads EAGVAQSPRYKIIEKRQSVAFWCNPISGHATLYWYQQILGQGPKLLIQFQNNGVVDDSQLPKDRFSAERLKGVDSTLKIQPAKLEDSAVYLCASSLSGPNYEQYFGPGTRLTVT.